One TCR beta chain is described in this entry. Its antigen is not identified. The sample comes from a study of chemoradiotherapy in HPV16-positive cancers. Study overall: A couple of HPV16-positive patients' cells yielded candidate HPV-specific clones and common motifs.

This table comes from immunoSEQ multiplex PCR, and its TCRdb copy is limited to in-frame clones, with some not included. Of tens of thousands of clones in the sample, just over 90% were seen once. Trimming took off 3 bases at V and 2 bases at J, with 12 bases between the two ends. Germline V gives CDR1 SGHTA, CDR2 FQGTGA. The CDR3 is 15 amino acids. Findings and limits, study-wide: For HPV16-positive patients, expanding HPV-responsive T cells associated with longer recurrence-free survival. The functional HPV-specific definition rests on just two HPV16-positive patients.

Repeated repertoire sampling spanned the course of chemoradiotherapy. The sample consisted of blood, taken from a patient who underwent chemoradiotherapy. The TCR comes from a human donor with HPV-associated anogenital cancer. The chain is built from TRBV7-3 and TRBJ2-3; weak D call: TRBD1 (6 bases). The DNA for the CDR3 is TGTGCCAGCAGCTTTTGGGGGCGGGTCACAGATACGCAGTATTTT. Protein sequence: CASSFWGRVTDTQYF.